The sequence of this T cell receptor beta chain was determined in a study of early T cells in non-severe SARS-CoV-2 infection. Study in general: Bulk RNA taken from unsorted whole blood was sequenced, leaving chains unpaired.

In germline, CDR1 is SGHAT, CDR2 FQNNGV. There are 17 residues in the CDR3. The V and J ends lost 1 base and 4 bases, in that order; junction bases with no gene match: 6. This clonotype has at least ten counts. Its antigen is not identified. Study findings and constraints: A preference for anti-spike CD8 responses marked VDJdb matching, which missed private and CD4 specificities.

Individual cDNA molecules were tagged with unique molecular identifiers. TCRdb re-called the 5' RACE reads with MiXCR, one entry per CDR3 protein. This table has about 61,000 distinct CDR3 sequences, 10% to 13% appearing once. The genes are TRBV11-2 and TRBJ2-1; TRBD2 matches 11 bases. Sequenced sample: whole blood. The sequence derives from an adult who was a healthcare worker with PCR-confirmed SARS-CoV-2 infection or an uninfected control (not recorded which). The CDR3 region has the DNA TGTGCCAGCAGCTTAGCCGGGACTAGCGGAATGTACAATGAGCAGTTCTTC. Protein sequence: CASSLAGTSGMYNEQFF.